This TCR beta chain was recovered during a study of CD8+ T cells in alopecia areata (dated by TCRdb to 2017 to 2018). About the study as a whole: The treated patients, all with moderate-to-severe alopecia areata, were enrolled in an open-label pilot trial of oral tofacitinib given at 5 to 10 mg twice daily. In humans, TCRbeta sequencing was performed on scalp tissue and on sorted CD4+ and CD8+ peripheral blood T cells from healthy controls and from patients with patchy or totalis/universalis alopecia areata. Scalp clonality was compared across normal scalp (n=4), patchy alopecia areata scalp (n=8), and alopecia totalis/universalis scalp (n=8). Tofacitinib was given for 6 to 18 months, followed by 6 months of follow-up off drug to assess delayed response and recurrence. TCRbeta CDR3 regions were amplified by immunoSEQ multiplex PCR using 35 Vbeta forward and 13 Jbeta reverse primers. RNA came from the PAXgene miRNA kit for fixed scalp, the miRNeasy kit for PBMCs, and the RNeasy kit for mouse skin. The study used high-throughput TCRbeta sequencing to examine T cell clonal expansion in alopecia areata, in both the C3H/HeJ mouse model and human patients. Patients on tofacitinib were biopsied at baseline and after 4 and 24 weeks of treatment, and several of the patients also had a later scalp biopsy. For the treated patients, the SALT score, which quantifies what percentage of scalp surface area is affected, served as the measure of disease severity.

Spanning cysteine to phenylalanine, the CDR3 consists of 15 amino acids. The entry retains the CDR3 DNA only, 45 bases that are in frame from base 1. Per the germline V gene, MNHEY is the CDR1 and SVGAGI is the CDR2. Deletion took 7 bases off V and 2 bases off J, with a span of 15 bases between the germline ends. Broad study findings and their caveats: Shared TCR sequences between patients were less evident than in mice, which may be partly attributable to HLA diversity in the patient population. Compared with normal scalp, lesional scalp, particularly in alopecia totalis/universalis, had higher clonality and more expanded CD8+ clones, which suggests antigenic drive. During tofacitinib treatment, many expanded lesional clones remained in scalp and blood, and this persistence may partly explain relapse after treatment is stopped. The treated cohort was small, with a single nonresponder, so links between baseline CD8+ expansion and response need larger studies. Scalp clonality and the number of expanded CD8+ clones among the top 100 scalp clones were significantly decreased by tofacitinib. Unlike mouse skin, which is dominated by gammadelta T cells, normal human skin has resident alphabeta T cells that are also sequenced, and this complicates analysis of the scalp TCR repertoire.

Comment on this clone: Its antigen is unknown. Base qualities are missing; no much larger clone stands one base away.

In light of the paper, this sample's treatment or condition label describes: oral pan-JAK inhibitor, 5-10 mg twice daily. Lesional scalp punch biopsies and peripheral blood were obtained from alopecia areata patients. After PBMCs were isolated by density centrifugation and stained for CD3, CD4 and CD8, a FACSAria was used to sort CD4+ and CD8+ T cells. Library creation used the immunoSEQ multiplex PCR assay. To provide template for TCR sequencing, every sample had RNA extracted and reverse transcribed into cDNA. First-strand cDNA was synthesized with SuperScript III using a 2:1 mix of oligo-dT and random hexamers. A synthetic immune receptor repertoire was used to measure amplification bias, and any remaining bias was corrected computationally. Per the source publication's procedure: After raw reads were preprocessed to remove errors, the CDR3 was defined following IMGT conventions as running from the conserved cysteine to phenylalanine. To get clonality, Shannon entropy was normalized by log2 of the number of productive unique TCRs and the result was subtracted from 1. Whether each scalp clone was CD4 or CD8 was inferred by checking scalp TCRbeta sequences against the CD4 and CD8 repertoires from sorted blood. In its TCRdb copy, this immuneACCESS table keeps in-frame sequences only and misses some clones. Where compared with another copy, unresolved V genes explain less than half of these, and the others have no known cause. The V and J calls and the clone size are those of that table, but D and trimming were determined from the DNA. The sample table holds 100,000 or so clones, of which about three fifths were seen once. The ten biggest clones cover 15% to 20% of the sample.

The V gene is TRBV6-5 and the J gene is TRBJ2-1, with no reliable assignment of the D segment. Sequencing was performed on CD8+ T cells sorted from blood, taken at approximately week 60, from a patient treated with tofacitinib. The TCR comes from a human donor with alopecia areata. CDR3 protein: CASNPSTGPYNEQFF. DNA sequence: TGTGCCAGCAACCCATCAACTGGGCCCTACAATGAGCAGTTCTTC.